Listed below are T cell receptor beta chains from one sample, sequenced in a study of regulatory T cells in long-lasting Graves disease. TCRdb recomputed calls from the multiplex PCR reads with MiXCR, one row per CDR3 protein. The sample contains 510,000 or so distinct CDR3 sequences, around 12% of which appear only once. These data were also reused for a study on T cells in Graves' hyperthyroidism and ophthalmopathy.

The sequencing used peripheral blood mononuclear cells (PBMCs), collected at new diagnosis, from a patient treated with antithyroid drugs. The receptors come from a woman aged 30 to 39 with Graves disease. Each CDR3 is given without its conserved first and last residue.

v_gene: TRBV6-1
j_gene: TRBJ2-7
CDR3aa: ASSPAGGSPYEQY

v_gene: TRBV2
j_gene: TRBJ1-5
CDR3aa: ASSALSPQPQH

v_gene: TRBV19
j_gene: TRBJ1-1
CDR3aa: ASSNSRQGPENTEAF

v_gene: TRBV13
j_gene: TRBJ2-5
CDR3aa: ASSLMSPLGADYQETQY

v_gene: TRBV19
j_gene: TRBJ1-4
CDR3aa: ASSDFVRSSVEKLF

v_gene: TRBV20-1
j_gene: TRBJ1-2
CDR3aa: SARDPDRAYGYT

v_gene: TRBV6-5
j_gene: TRBJ1-6
CDR3aa: ASSYSNEPSSSYNSPLH

v_gene: TRBV2
j_gene: TRBJ2-3
CDR3aa: AIQGVGTDTQY

v_gene: TRBV27
j_gene: TRBJ2-3
CDR3aa: ASSLSRQTSTDTQY

v_gene: TRBV24-1
j_gene: TRBJ1-4
CDR3aa: ATSDSGTGNGKLF

v_gene: TRBV6-5
j_gene: TRBJ1-1
CDR3aa: ASSSMLEGGTEAF

v_gene: TRBV11-3
j_gene: TRBJ2-7
CDR3aa: ASSLGLAGDYEQY

v_gene: TRBV18
j_gene: NA
CDR3aa: ASSSIGTSGETQY

v_gene: TRBV28
j_gene: TRBJ2-2
CDR3aa: ASSAPPGKGRAGELF

v_gene: TRBV19
j_gene: TRBJ1-3
CDR3aa: ASSRTAFSGNTIY

v_gene: TRBV18
j_gene: TRBJ1-6
CDR3aa: ASSPNSPRRMGSPPH

v_gene: TRBV29-1
j_gene: TRBJ2-1
CDR3aa: SVAPGGHEQF

v_gene: TRBV19
j_gene: TRBJ1-5
CDR3aa: ASRDRGSGGNQPQH

v_gene: TRBV27
j_gene: TRBJ1-1
CDR3aa: ASSWKGATEAF

v_gene: TRBV24-1
j_gene: TRBJ1-2
CDR3aa: ATSDARTIRRGGYT

v_gene: TRBV2
j_gene: TRBJ1-1
CDR3aa: ASSGESGTEAF

v_gene: TRBV11-2
j_gene: TRBJ2-3
CDR3aa: ASSAGTGATTDTQY

v_gene: TRBV28
j_gene: TRBJ2-7
CDR3aa: ASSLTGTGAQEQY

v_gene: TRBV28
j_gene: TRBJ1-2
CDR3aa: ASGGVGYGYT

v_gene: TRBV10-2
j_gene: TRBJ2-7
CDR3aa: ASSGVGQGFYEQY

v_gene: TRBV19
j_gene: TRBJ2-2
CDR3aa: ASSIGARELF

v_gene: TRBV24-1
j_gene: TRBJ2-1
CDR3aa: ATSDPETSGSVYEQF

v_gene: TRBV9
j_gene: TRBJ2-2
CDR3aa: ASRRASTGELF

v_gene: TRBV11-2
j_gene: TRBJ2-6
CDR3aa: ASSFKRAGGTGANVLT

v_gene: TRBV7-2
j_gene: TRBJ1-1
CDR3aa: ASSSHGQSALDTEAF

v_gene: TRBV29-1
j_gene: TRBJ2-3
CDR3aa: SGASGGRVTQY

v_gene: TRBV27
j_gene: TRBJ1-1
CDR3aa: ASSFGPRGTEAF

v_gene: TRBV5-1
j_gene: TRBJ2-3
CDR3aa: ASSPGPSLAGRDTQY

v_gene: TRBV29-1
j_gene: TRBJ1-2
CDR3aa: SVERTPITYT

v_gene: TRBV4-1
j_gene: TRBJ2-7
CDR3aa: ASSPTRRPGEQY

v_gene: TRBV30
j_gene: TRBJ2-1
CDR3aa: AWTAGTGGSSYNEQF

v_gene: TRBV6-1
j_gene: TRBJ1-1
CDR3aa: ASRPFGQGDTEAF

v_gene: TRBV7-8
j_gene: TRBJ2-1
CDR3aa: ASSLTGTNHNEQF

v_gene: TRBV28
j_gene: TRBJ2-7
CDR3aa: ASRSQGGGSYEQY

v_gene: TRBV20-1
j_gene: TRBJ1-1
CDR3aa: SARDPDRRGYCLTEAF

v_gene: TRBV3-1
j_gene: TRBJ2-7
CDR3aa: ASSGSASYEQY

v_gene: TRBV12-3/TRBV12-4
j_gene: TRBJ1-4
CDR3aa: ASSLGQGVGKLF

v_gene: TRBV6-2/TRBV6-3
j_gene: TRBJ2-7
CDR3aa: ASSYRTSYYEQY